This T cell receptor beta chain derives from a study of radiation and T cells in renal cell carcinoma. With regard to this clone: This CDR3 is also generated by other DNA sequences in the sample.

The time point was: blood 4 weeks post-SBRT, at nephrectomy. Stated treatment: 15 Gy SBRT to primary tumor, nephrectomy 4 weeks later. Nephrectomy followed 15 Gy stereotactic body radiation by 4 weeks. Repertoires were generated with immunoSEQ multiplex PCR, while TCRdb's copy carries only in-frame clones and drops some. The sample holds around 95,000 clones, 65% to 90% seen once. Germline lookup yields CDR1 SGHAT and CDR2 FQNNGV. Trimming removed 2 bases from V and 4 bases from J, with 2 bases in between. The CDR3 contains 11 residues. The source material was blood, sampled from a patient whose treatment included radiotherapy and nephrectomy. The receptor was isolated from a man in his 60s with renal cell carcinoma. The V and J genes are TRBV11-2 and TRBJ2-5, with unresolved D. CDR3 in DNA: TGTGCCAGCAGCTTAAGAGAGACCCAGTACTTC. Its translation: CASSLRETQYF.